What follows describes a single T cell receptor (beta chain). V was clipped by 2 bases and J by 7 bases; unmatched bases: 8. CDR3 length equals 16 residues. Germline V lookup: CDR1 SGHDT, CDR2 YYEEEE. The record originates from a study of CD8 T cells in Susac syndrome. Whole-study context: Within the group of sequenced Susac syndrome patients, 5 or 6 had active disease and eight were in remission. When blood was drawn, patients with Susac syndrome were on intravenous immunoglobulin alone, on corticosteroids, or therapy-naive.

Random hexamers primed reverse transcription of about 0.5 to 1 ug RNA. A multiplex approach, immunoSEQ multiplex PCR, amplified TCR beta CDR3 across 54 Vbeta and 13 Jbeta. TCRdb re-analysed the immunoSEQ multiplex PCR reads in MiXCR, keeping a single row per CDR3 protein. The table shows 70,000 to 100,000 distinct CDR3 sequences, with roughly 95% occurring only once. The chain is built from TRBV5-6 and TRBJ2-2; 10 bases fit TRBD2. The sample consisted of CD8+ T cells from PBMCs. The sequence came from a human donor with Susac syndrome. Here the CDR3 DNA reads TGTGCCAGCAGCTTTGGAGCGGGGGGGCAGATCGGGGAGCTGTTTTTT. Translated, it gives CASSFGAGGQIGELFF.